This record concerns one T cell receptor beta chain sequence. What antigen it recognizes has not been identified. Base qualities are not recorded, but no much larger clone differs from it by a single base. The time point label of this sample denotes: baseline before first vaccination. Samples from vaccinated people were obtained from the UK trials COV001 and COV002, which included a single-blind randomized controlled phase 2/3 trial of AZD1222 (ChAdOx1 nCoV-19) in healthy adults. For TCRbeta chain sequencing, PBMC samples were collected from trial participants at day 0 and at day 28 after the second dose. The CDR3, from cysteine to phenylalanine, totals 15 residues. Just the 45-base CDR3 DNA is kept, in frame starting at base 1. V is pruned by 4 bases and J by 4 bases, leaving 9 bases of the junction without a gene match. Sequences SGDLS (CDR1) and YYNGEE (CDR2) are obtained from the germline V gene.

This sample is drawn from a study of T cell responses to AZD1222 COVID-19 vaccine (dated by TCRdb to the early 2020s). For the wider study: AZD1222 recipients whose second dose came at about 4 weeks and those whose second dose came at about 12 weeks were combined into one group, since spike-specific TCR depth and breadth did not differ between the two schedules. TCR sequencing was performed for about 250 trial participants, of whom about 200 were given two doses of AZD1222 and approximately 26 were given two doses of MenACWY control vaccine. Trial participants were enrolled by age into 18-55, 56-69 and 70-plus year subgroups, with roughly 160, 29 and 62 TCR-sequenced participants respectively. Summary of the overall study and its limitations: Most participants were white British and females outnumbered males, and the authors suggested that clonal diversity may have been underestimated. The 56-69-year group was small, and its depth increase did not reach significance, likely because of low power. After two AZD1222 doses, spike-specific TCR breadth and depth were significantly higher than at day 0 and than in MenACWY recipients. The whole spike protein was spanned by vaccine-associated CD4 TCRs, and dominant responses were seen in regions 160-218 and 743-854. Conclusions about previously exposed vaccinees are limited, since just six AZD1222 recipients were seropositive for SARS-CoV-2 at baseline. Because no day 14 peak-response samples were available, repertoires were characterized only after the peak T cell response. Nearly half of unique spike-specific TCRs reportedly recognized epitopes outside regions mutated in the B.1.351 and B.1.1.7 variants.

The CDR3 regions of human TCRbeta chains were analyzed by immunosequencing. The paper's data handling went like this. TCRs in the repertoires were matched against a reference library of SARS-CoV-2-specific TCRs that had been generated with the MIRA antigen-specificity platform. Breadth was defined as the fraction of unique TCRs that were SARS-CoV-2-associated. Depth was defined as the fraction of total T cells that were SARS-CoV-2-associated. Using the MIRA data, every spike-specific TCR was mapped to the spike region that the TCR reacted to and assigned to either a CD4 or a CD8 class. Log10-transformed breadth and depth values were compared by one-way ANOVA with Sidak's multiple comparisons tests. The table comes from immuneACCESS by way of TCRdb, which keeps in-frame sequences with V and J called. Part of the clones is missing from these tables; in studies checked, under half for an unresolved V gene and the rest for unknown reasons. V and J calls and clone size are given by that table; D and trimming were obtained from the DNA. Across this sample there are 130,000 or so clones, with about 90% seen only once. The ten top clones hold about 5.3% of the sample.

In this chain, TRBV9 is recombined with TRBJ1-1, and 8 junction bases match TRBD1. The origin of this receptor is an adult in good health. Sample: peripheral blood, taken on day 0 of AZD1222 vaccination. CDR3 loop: CASSQTDREGTEAFF. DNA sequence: TGTGCCAGCAGCCAGACGGACAGGGAGGGCACTGAAGCTTTCTTT.